These 25 T cell receptor beta chains originate from one sample sequenced in a study of cytomegalovirus exposure and HLA in healthy donors. PCR amplification relied on 60 Vbeta primers (plus 13 Jbeta primers). Here immunoSEQ multiplex PCR was the method, and the copy in TCRdb shows in-frame clones only, minus some. The top ten hold under 10% of the sample, which has about 200,000 clones, more than 9.5% seen once. Sequencing was done on a sample of PBMCs. The receptors here all came from a man aged 45-65 years in good health and CMV-seropositive.

The chain employs TRBV4-1 and TRBJ1-2, with D tentatively TRBD1 (6 bases). The CDR3 runs to 14 residues. V was pared by 2 bases and J by 2 bases, with 9 bases between. Germline V lookup: CDR1 MGHRA, CDR2 YSYEKL. Here the CDR3 DNA reads TGCGCCAGCAGCCAACAAGGACAGAACTATGGCTACACCTTC. This sequence encodes CASSQQGQNYGYTF.

This clone was observed a few times. J is TRBJ2-7 and V is TRBV28, with a tentative D call TRBD2 (5 bases). The CDR3 consists of 14 residues. Germline CDR1 and CDR2: MDHEN and SYDVKM. With 5 bases removed from V and 3 bases from J, the gap between germline ends came to 14 bases. CDR3 sequence: CASSINQGLYEQYV. CDR3 bases: TGTGCCAGCAGTATAAACCAAGGACTCTACGAGCAGTACGTC.

In its sample, this clone was seen a few times. The V and J genes are TRBV18 and TRBJ1-6, with D possibly TRBD1 on 5 matching bases. V lost 1 base and J lost 5, with 9 bases in between. In germline, CDR1 is KGHSH, CDR2 LQKENI. This CDR3 has 15 residues. CDR3 sequence: CASSPLTVDNSPLHF. DNA of the CDR3: TGTGCCAGCTCACCACTGACAGTAGATAATTCACCCCTCCACTTT.

In its sample, this clone was seen a few times. V usage is TRBV11-2 and J usage is TRBJ1-2; the D gene is possibly TRBD1 (6 bases). CDR1 and CDR2 (germline): SGHAT, FQNNGV. V lost 0 bases and J lost 8, with 16 bases in between. This CDR3 comprises 15 residues. CDR3 region: CASSLDRKGEEGYTF. The CDR3 coding sequence is TGTGCCAGCAGCTTAGATCGTAAGGGGGAAGAGGGCTACACCTTC.

In this sample, this clone turned up a few times. The rearrangement uses TRBV15 and TRBJ1-6; D gene ambiguous. The germline V gene encodes CDR1 LNHNV and CDR2 YYDKDF (reference sequence). Trimming removed 0 bases at V and 11 bases at J, with 14 bases between. The CDR3 sequence is 15 residues long. CDR3 region: CATSRDLVEGAPLHF. Here the CDR3 DNA reads TGTGCCACCAGCAGAGATCTGGTGGAGGGTGCACCCCTCCACTTT.

This clone turned up a few times. This rearrangement joins TRBV11-3 to TRBJ2-4; TRBD1 aligns across 7 bases. J was trimmed by 6 bases and V by 5 bases; bases with no gene match: 7. Germline V gives CDR1 SGHNT, CDR2 YENEEA. The CDR3 runs 14 residues. CDR3 DNA: TGTGCCAGCAGCCCAGACAGGGTTGGAAACATTCAGTACTTC. This sequence encodes CASSPDRVGNIQYF.

This chain connects TRBV18 to TRBJ2-5, with 10 bases identical to TRBD2. Germline V CDR1 and CDR2: KGHSH, LQKENI. CDR3 length equals 15 residues. V lost 6 bases to trimming and J lost 5 bases; unmatched junction nucleotides: 9. CDR3 region: CASSSAGGPSETQYF. Written as DNA, the CDR3 is TGTGCCAGCTCCTCAGCGGGGGGGCCCTCGGAGACCCAGTACTTC.

The chain joins TRBV5-4 to TRBJ1-2; D gene unclear. This CDR3 contains 14 residues. Per the germline V gene, CDR1 is SGHNT and CDR2 is YYREEE (reference sequence). Trimming pared 1 base from V and 6 bases from J, leaving 13 bases between. The CDR3 sequence is CASSLRQVKDGYTF. The CDR3 DNA reads TGTGCCAGCAGCTTGCGTCAGGTAAAGGATGGCTACACCTTC.

The rearrangement joins TRBV28 to TRBJ2-7; D might be TRBD1 (6 bases). V was trimmed by 7 bases and J by 6 bases, leaving 19 bases between them. Germline V CDR1 and CDR2: MDHEN, SYDVKM. The CDR3 covers 14 residues. CDR3 nucleotide sequence: TGTGCCAGCACCACCGGAACAGGGTATGTCGAGCAGTACGTC. It encodes CASTTGTGYVEQYV.

In DNA, the CDR3 is TGTGCCAGCAGCGTAGGGGCCCTCTCGGGCACAGATACGCAGTATTTT. As protein: CASSVGALSGTDTQYF. The chain links TRBV9 to TRBJ2-3; D ambiguous. Germline V gene sequence: CDR1 SGDLS, CDR2 YYNGEE. CDR3 length: 16 residues. The V end was cut by 0 bases, the J end by 1 base, with 12 bases between.

The chain has TRBV7-2 and TRBJ1-2; 7 nucleotides agree with TRBD1. The V gene's germline CDR1 is SGHTA and CDR2 FQGNSA. CDR3 length: 15 residues. J lost 4 bases, V lost 1 base, and 6 bases had no gene match. CDR3 residues: CASSLESTGVYGYTF. CDR3 coding DNA: TGTGCCAGCAGCTTAGAATCCACAGGGGTCTATGGCTACACCTTC.

This clone came up a few times. The chain is built from TRBV2 and TRBJ2-2; 7 nucleotides align to TRBD1. The CDR3 is 14 residues long. CDR1 and CDR2 from the germline V gene are SNHLY and FYNNEI. V gave up 4 bases and J gave up 2 bases; unmatched junction bases: 1. The CDR3 spells CASSGQGNTGELFF. The CDR3 bases are TGTGCCAGCAGTGGACAGGGTAACACCGGGGAGCTGTTTTTT.

Written as DNA, the CDR3 is TGCGCCAGCAGCTTGTCCGGGACTAGCGGGGCCTACGAGCAGTACGTC. Protein: CASSLSGTSGAYEQYV. The V call is TRBV5-1, the J call TRBJ2-7, with 13 positions matching TRBD2. With 1 base clipped from V and 2 bases from J, the junction kept 3 bases outside the gene matches. Germline V gene lookup returns CDR1 SGHRS and CDR2 YFSETQ. The CDR3 runs 16 residues.

The genes are TRBV5-8 and TRBJ2-5; D is uncertain. Germline V CDR1 and CDR2: SGHTS, YDEGEE. The CDR3 runs 12 residues. V was clipped by 4 bases and J by 4 bases, with 8 bases between them. The CDR3 DNA sequence: TGTGCCAGCAGCCTTACATTAGAGACCCAGTACTTC. Protein product: CASSLTLETQYF.

The J gene is TRBJ1-2, the V gene TRBV19; no reliable D call. CDR1 and CDR2 (germline): LNHDA, SQIVND (reference sequence). Trimming took off 1 base at V and 7 bases at J, with 7 bases between the two ends. The CDR3 has 12 amino acids. The CDR3 spells CASSIGPGGYTF. The CDR3 coding sequence is TGTGCCAGTAGTATAGGGCCTGGTGGCTACACCTTC.

This clone was observed a few times. The chain links TRBV7-9 to TRBJ2-5; TRBD1 is a possible D gene (6 bases). This CDR3 has 14 amino acids. Germline CDR1 reads SEHNR; CDR2 reads FQNEAQ (reference sequence). Trimming removed 5 bases at V and 3 bases at J, with 13 bases between. This CDR3 reads CASSPGAAKETQYF. The CDR3 DNA is TGTGCCAGCAGCCCAGGGGCAGCAAAAGAGACCCAGTACTTC.

This chain uses TRBV27 with TRBJ2-7; D is perhaps TRBD1 (5 bases). The CDR3 sequence is 14 residues long. Trimming shortened V by 4 bases and J by 6 bases, and 16 bases separated the two germline ends. In germline, CDR1 is MNHEY, CDR2 SMNVEV (reference sequence). Here the CDR3 DNA reads TGTGCCAGCAGTTCGACAGAAGGAAGGAGCGAGCAGTACTTC. It translates to CASSSTEGRSEQYF.

This clone has a handful of counts. CDR3 protein: CASSPQNTGELFF. The DNA of the CDR3 is TGTGCCAGCAGTCCACAGAACACCGGGGAGCTGTTTTTT. The chain has TRBV6-4 and TRBJ2-2; D gene ambiguous. This CDR3 has 13 amino acids. The V and J ends lost 5 bases and 1 base respectively, with 5 bases between them. Germline V gene data show CDR1 as MRHNA and CDR2 as SNTAGT.

This clone was detected only a few times. V usage is TRBV28 and J usage is TRBJ1-1; no definite D call. V was clipped by 3 bases and J by 11 bases, with 16 bases between them. CDR1 and CDR2 from the germline V gene are MDHEN and SYDVKM. The CDR3 loop spans 13 amino acids. The CDR3 nucleotides read TGTGCCAGCAGTTTGGATTTTCTAGTCGGGGCTTTCTTT. Translating gives CASSLDFLVGAFF.

This clone was recorded a few times. V gene TRBV19 combines with J gene TRBJ1-2; 9 nucleotides align to TRBD1. The CDR3 is made up of 15 amino acids. V lost 4 bases and J lost 2; bases outside the gene matches: 5. Germline CDR1 reads LNHDA; CDR2 reads SQIVND (reference sequence). The CDR3 DNA follows: TGTGCCAGTAGTACATACGGACAGGGGAACTATGGCTACACCTTC. Protein: CASSTYGQGNYGYTF.

The chain is built from TRBV7-8 and TRBJ2-1; no definite D call. The ends were cut back, 3 bases at V and 8 bases at J, with 5 bases in the middle. CDR3 length: 11 amino acids. In germline, CDR1 is SGHVS, CDR2 FQNEAQ. This CDR3 reads CASSFRDEQFF. CDR3 sequence (DNA): TGTGCCAGCAGCTTCCGGGATGAGCAGTTCTTC.

This clone was detected only a few times. This same CDR3 is encoded by further DNA sequences in the sample. The V gene is TRBV9, the J gene TRBJ2-3, with 9 bases fitting TRBD1. V lost 3 bases to trimming and J lost 4 bases; unmatched junction nucleotides: 9. There are 16 residues in the CDR3. The germline V gene has CDR1 SGDLS and CDR2 YYNGEE. For the CDR3, the DNA is TGTGCCAGCAGCGCTAGACAGGGGGAAGGTGCAGATACGCAGTATTTT. Residues: CASSARQGEGADTQYF.

The genes are TRBV7-9 and TRBJ1-4; 8 bases map to TRBD1. The CDR3 is 15 amino acids. V shed 5 bases, J shed 8 bases, and the junction held 10 bases outside the gene matches. Germline loops: CDR1 SEHNR, CDR2 FQNEAQ (reference sequence). The CDR3 nucleotides read TGTGCCAGCAGCCGTCCCGGGACAGGAGGAGAAAAACTGTTTTTT. Protein: CASSRPGTGGEKLFF.

The chain carries TRBV7-2 and TRBJ1-3; tentative D call: TRBD1 (6 bases). Per germline, CDR1 SGHTA and CDR2 FQGNSA. The CDR3 sequence is 14 residues long. V lost 5 bases to trimming and J lost 4 bases, with 12 bases between them. CDR3 DNA sequence: TGTGCCAGCAGCCAAGGGGGTCCAGGAAACACCATATATTTT. As protein: CASSQGGPGNTIYF.

This chain links TRBV28 with TRBJ1-2, with unresolved D. The CDR3 consists of 13 residues. V shed 5 bases and J shed 5 bases, with 12 bases lying between them. The V gene's germline CDR1 is MDHEN and CDR2 SYDVKM. The CDR3, as DNA: TGTGCCAGCAGTATCCTTGATGAGTATGGCTACACCTTC. This gives the protein CASSILDEYGYTF.